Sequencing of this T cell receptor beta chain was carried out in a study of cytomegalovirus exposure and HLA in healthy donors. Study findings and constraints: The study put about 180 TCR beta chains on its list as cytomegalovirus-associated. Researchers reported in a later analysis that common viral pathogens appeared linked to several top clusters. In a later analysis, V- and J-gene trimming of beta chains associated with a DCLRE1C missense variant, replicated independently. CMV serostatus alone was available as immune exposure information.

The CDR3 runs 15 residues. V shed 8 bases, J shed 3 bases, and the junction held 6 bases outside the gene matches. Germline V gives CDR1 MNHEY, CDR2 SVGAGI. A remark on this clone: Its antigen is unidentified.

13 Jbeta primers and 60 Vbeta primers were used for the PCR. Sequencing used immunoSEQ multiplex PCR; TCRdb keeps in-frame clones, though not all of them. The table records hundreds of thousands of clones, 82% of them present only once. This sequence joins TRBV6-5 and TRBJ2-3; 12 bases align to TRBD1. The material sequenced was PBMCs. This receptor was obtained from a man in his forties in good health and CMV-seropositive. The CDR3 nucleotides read TGTGCCAGCGGAGGGACAGGGGGCAGGACAGATACGCAGTATTTT. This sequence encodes CASGGTGGRTDTQYF.